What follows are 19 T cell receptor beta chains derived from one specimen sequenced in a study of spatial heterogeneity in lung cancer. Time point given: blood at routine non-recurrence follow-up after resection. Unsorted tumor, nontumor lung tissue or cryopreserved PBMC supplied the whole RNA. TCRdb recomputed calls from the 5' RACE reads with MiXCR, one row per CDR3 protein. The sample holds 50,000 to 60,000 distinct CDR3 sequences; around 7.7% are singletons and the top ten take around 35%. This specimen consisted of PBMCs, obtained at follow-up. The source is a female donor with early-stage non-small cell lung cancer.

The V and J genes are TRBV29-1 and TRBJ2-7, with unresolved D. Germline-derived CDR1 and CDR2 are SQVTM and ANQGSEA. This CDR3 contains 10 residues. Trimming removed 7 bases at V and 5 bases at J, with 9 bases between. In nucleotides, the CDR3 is TGCAGCGCCGCGTACGACGAGCAGTACTTC. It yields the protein CSAAYDEQYF.

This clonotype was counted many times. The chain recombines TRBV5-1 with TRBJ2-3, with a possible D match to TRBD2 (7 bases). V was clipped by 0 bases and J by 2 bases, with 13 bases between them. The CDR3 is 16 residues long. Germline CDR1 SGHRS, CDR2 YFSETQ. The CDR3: CASSLEVRGPTDTQYF. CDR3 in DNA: TGCGCCAGCAGCTTGGAGGTGCGGGGGCCCACAGATACGCAGTATTTT. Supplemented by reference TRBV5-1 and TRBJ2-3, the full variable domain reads KAGVTQTPRYLIKTRGQQVTLSCSPISGHRSVSWYQQTPGQGLQFLFEYFSETQRNKGNFPGRFSGRQFSNSRSEMNVSTLELGDSALYLCASSLEVRGPTDTQYFGPGTRLTVL.

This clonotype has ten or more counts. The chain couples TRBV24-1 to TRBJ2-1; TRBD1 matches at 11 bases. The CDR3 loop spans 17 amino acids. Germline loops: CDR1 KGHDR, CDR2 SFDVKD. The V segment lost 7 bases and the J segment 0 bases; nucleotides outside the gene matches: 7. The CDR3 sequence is CATRDGTGGASYNEQFF. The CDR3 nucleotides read TGTGCCACCAGGGACGGGACAGGGGGGGCCTCCTACAATGAGCAGTTCTTC.

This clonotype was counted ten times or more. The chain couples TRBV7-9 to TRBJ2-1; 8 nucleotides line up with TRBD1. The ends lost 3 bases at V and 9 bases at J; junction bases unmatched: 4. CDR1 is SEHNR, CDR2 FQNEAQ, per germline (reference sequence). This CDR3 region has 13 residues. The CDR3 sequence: CASSFRGHGEQFF. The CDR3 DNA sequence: TGTGCCAGCAGCTTCAGGGGGCACGGTGAGCAGTTCTTC.

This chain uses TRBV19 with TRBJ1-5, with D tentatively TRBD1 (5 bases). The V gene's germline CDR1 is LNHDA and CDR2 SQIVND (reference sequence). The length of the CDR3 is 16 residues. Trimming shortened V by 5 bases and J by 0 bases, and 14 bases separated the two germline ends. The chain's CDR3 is CASSVVRGFSNQPQHF. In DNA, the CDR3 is TGTGCCAGTAGTGTCGTAAGGGGTTTTAGCAATCAGCCCCAGCATTTT.

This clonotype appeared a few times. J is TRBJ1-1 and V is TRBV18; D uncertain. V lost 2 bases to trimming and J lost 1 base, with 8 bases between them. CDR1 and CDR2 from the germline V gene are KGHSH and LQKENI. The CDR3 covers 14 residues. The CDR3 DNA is TGTGCCAGCTCACCAGGAGGAGCGAACACTGAAGCTTTCTTT. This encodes CASSPGGANTEAFF.

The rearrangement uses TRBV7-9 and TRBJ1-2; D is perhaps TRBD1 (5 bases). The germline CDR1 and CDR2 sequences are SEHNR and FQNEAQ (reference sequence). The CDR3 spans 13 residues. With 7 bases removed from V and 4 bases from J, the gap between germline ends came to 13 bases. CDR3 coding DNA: TGTGCCAGCAACCGGGACGGTCTCTATGGCTACACCTTC. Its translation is CASNRDGLYGYTF. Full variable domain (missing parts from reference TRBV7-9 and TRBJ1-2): DTGVSQNPRHKITKRGQNVTFRCDPISEHNRLYWYRQTLGQGPEFLTYFQNEAQLEKSRLLSDRFSAERPKGSFSTLEIQRTEQGDSAMYLCASNRDGLYGYTFGSGTRLTVV.

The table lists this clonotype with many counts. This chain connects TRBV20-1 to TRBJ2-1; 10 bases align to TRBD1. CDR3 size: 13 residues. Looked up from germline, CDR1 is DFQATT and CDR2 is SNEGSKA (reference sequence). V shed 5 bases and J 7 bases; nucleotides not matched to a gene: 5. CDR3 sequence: CSAPRTGGNEQFF. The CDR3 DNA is TGCAGTGCTCCCAGGACAGGGGGGAATGAGCAGTTCTTC.

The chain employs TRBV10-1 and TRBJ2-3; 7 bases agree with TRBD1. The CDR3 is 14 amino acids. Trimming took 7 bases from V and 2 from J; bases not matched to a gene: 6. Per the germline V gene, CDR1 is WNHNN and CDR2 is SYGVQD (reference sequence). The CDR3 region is CASKDRADTDTQYF. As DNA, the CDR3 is TGCGCCAGCAAAGACAGGGCGGACACAGATACGCAGTATTTT.

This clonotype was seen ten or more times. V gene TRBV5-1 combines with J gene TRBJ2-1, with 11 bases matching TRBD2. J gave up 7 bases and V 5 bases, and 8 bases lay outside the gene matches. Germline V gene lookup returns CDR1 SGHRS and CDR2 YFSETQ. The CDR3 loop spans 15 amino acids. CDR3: CASSILAGVRNEQFF. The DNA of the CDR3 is TGCGCCAGCAGTATACTAGCGGGGGTGAGAAATGAGCAGTTCTTC.

The DNA for the CDR3 is TGTGCCAGCATTAGGGGCGCCCTGACAGGCACAGATACGCAGTATTTT. This codes for CASIRGALTGTDTQYF. The rearrangement uses TRBV2 and TRBJ2-3; maybe TRBD1 (5 bases). This CDR3 is 16 amino acids long. V was cut by 7 bases and J by 1 base, with 18 bases left in between. Germline V gene sequence: CDR1 SNHLY, CDR2 FYNNEI.

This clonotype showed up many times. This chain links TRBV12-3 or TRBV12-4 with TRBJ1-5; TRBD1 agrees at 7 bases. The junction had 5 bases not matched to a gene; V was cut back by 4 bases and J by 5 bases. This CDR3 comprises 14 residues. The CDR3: CASSWGQSYQPQHF. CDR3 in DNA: TGTGCCAGCAGTTGGGGACAGTCCTATCAGCCCCAGCATTTT.

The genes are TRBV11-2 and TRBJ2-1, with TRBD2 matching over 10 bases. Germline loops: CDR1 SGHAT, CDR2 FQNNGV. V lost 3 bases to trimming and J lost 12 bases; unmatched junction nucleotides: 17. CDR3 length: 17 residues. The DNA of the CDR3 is TGTGCCAGCAGCTTCCGCCGGGGTACTAGCGGGACCTTCGTGCAGTTCTTC. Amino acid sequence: CASSFRRGTSGTFVQFF.

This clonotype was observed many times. CDR3 residues: CASSFNGRGEDTQYF. The CDR3 DNA is TGTGCCAGCAGCTTTAATGGGCGGGGTGAGGATACGCAGTATTTT. The V gene is TRBV7-9, the J gene TRBJ2-3; TRBD2 is a possible D gene (6 bases). The CDR3 extends over 15 amino acids. The V end lost 3 bases, the J end lost 6 bases, and 16 bases lay between the germline ends. Germline CDR1 SEHNR, CDR2 FQNEAQ (reference sequence).

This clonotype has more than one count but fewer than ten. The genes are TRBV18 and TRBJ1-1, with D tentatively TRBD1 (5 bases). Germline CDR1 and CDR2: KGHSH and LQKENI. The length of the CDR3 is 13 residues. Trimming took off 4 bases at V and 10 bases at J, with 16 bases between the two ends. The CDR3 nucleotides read TGTGCCAGCTCACTGAGCGAGACAGCTGGAGCTTTCTTT. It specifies CASSLSETAGAFF.

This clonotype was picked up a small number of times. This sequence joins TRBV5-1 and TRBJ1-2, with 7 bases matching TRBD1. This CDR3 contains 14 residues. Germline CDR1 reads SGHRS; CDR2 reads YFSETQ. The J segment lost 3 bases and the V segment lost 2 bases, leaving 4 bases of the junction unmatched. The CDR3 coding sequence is TGCGCCAGCAGCTTAGACAGGGTCGACTATGGCTACACCTTC. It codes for CASSLDRVDYGYTF.

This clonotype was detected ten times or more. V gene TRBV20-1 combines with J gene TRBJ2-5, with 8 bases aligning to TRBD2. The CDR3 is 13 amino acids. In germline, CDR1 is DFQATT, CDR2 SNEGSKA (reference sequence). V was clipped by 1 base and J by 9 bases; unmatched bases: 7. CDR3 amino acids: CSARVGTSKAQYF. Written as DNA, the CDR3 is TGCAGTGCTAGAGTTGGGACTAGTAAAGCCCAGTACTTC.

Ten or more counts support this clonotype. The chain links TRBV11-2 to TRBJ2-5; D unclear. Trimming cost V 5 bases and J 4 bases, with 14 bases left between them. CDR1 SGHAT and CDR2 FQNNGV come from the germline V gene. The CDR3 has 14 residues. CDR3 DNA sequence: TGTGCCAGCAGCCCTACCCTTGGGATAGAGACCCAGTACTTC. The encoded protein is CASSPTLGIETQYF. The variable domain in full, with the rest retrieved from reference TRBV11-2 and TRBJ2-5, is EAGVAQSPRYKIIEKRQSVAFWCNPISGHATLYWYQQILGQGPKLLIQFQNNGVVDDSQLPKDRFSAERLKGVDSTLKIQPAKLEDSAVYLCASSPTLGIETQYFGPGTRLLVL.

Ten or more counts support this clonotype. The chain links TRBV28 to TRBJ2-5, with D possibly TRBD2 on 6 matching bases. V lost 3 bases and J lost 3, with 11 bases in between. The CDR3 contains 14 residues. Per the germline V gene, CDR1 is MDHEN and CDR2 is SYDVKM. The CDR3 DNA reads TGTGCCAGCAGTTTCGCGCGGGGAAAAGAGACCCAGTACTTC. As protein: CASSFARGKETQYF.